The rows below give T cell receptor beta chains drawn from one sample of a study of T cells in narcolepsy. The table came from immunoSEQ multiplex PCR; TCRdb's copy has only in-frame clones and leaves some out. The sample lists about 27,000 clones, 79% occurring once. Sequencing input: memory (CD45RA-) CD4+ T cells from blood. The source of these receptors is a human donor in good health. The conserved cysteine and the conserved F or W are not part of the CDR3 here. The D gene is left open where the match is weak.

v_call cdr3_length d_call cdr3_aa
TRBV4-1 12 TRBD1 ASSQPGQRYEQY
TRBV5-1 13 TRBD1 ASSLDGQGGYGYT
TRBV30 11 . AWELGNNEKLF
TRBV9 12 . ASSQGGAVETQY
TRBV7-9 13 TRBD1 ASSLGQGVDYEQY
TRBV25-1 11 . ASSDLGGQGYT
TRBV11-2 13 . ASSFAGISTDTQY
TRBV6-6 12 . ASTPRGGGNTIY
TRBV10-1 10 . AKKTDWGEAF
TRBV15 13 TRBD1 ATSRGTGGSDTQY
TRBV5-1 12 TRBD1 ASSLGTGSNTIY
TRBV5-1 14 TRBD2 ASSGRTSGLERGQF
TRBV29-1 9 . SGLWGSEQF
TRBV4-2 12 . ASSQTGTFDEAF
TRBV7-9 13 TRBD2 ASTPGTSGTDTQY
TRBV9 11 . ASSGVFGETQY
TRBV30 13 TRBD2 AWMRGHGGANEQF
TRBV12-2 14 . ASRSGAVICGNTIY
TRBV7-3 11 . ASSLQENTEAF
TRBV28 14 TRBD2 ASSFAGLAGKNIQY
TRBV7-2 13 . ASSLGRGDVYEQY
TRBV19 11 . ASTPPSYSWAF
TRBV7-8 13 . ASSLPPYKNTEAF
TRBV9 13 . ASSADPSAVDTQY
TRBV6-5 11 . ASSTTANTEAF
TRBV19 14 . ASSIVGQTVKLEQF
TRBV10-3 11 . AIRAGFGTEAF
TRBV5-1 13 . ASSLDGASNRPQH
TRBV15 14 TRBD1 ATSRETGGGYQPQH
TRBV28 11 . ASSQTTHNEQF
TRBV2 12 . ASSEQGADNEQF
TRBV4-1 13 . ASSQVPPGRYGYT